This T cell receptor beta chain was documented in a study of identical twins. V was pared by 4 bases and J by 7 bases, with 5 bases of the junction left unmatched. CDR1 is ENHRY, CDR2 SYGVKD, per germline. The CDR3 consists of 13 residues. TCRdb reanalysed the 5' RACE reads using MiXCR and keeps one entry per CDR3 protein. The sample carries more than 200,000 distinct CDR3 sequences, approximately 9% recorded once. The V and J genes are TRBV10-3 and TRBJ2-7, with 9 positions matching TRBD1. The sample was memory (CD45RO+) T cells sorted from blood. This receptor was taken from a woman under 30 in good health. Written as DNA, the CDR3 is TGTGCCATCAGTGGGACAGGGGAAGGAGAGCAGTACTTC. Translation: CAISGTGEGEQYF.